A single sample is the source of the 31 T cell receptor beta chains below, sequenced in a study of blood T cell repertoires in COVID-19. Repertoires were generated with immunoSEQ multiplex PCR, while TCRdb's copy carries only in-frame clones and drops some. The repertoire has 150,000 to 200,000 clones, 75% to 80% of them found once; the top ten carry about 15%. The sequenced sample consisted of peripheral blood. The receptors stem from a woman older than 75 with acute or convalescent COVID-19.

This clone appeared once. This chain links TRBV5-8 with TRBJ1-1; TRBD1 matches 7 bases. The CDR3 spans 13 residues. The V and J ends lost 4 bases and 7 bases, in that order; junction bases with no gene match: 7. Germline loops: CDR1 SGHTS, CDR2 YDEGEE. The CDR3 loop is CASSHTGVVEAFF. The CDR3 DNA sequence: TGTGCCAGCAGCCACACAGGGGTGGTTGAAGCTTTCTTT.

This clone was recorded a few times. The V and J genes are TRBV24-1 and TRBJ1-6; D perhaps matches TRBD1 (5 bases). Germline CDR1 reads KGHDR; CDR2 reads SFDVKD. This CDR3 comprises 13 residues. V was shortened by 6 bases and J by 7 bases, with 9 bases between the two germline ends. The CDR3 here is CATSRGGNSPLHF. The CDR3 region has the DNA TGTGCCACCAGTCGGGGGGGGAATTCACCCCTCCACTTT.

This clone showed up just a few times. CDR3 sequence reads: CASSFRGTGVRNQPQHF. DNA of the CDR3: TGTGCCAGCAGCTTTCGGGGGACAGGGGTGCGCAATCAGCCCCAGCATTTT. V and J are TRBV5-6 and TRBJ1-5; 10 positions match TRBD1. Trimming removed 2 bases from V and 2 bases from J; junction bases left unmatched: 7. The CDR3 spans 17 residues. Germline loops: CDR1 SGHDT, CDR2 YYEEEE.

CDR3 amino acids: CAWSGAGGGQPQHF. DNA of the CDR3: TGTGCCTGGAGTGGTGCGGGAGGGGGTCAGCCCCAGCATTTT. The rearrangement links TRBV30 to TRBJ1-5; a weak D match, TRBD1 (6 bases). This CDR3 is 14 amino acids long. CDR1 is GTSNPN, CDR2 SVGIG, per germline (reference sequence). V lost 1 base, J lost 6 bases, and 13 bases lay in between.

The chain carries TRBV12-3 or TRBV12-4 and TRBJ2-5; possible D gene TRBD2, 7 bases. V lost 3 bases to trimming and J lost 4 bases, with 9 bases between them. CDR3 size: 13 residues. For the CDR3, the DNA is TGTGCCAGCAGTTTTAGGGGGGGAGAGACCCAGTACTTC. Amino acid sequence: CASSFRGGETQYF.

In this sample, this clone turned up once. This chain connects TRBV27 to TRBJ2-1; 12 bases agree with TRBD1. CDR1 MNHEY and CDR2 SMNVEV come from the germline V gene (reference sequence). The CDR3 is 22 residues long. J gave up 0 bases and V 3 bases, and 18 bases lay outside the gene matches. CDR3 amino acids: CASSFRFSGTGGPSSSYNEQFF. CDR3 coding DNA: TGTGCCAGCAGTTTTAGGTTTTCCGGGACAGGGGGCCCCTCGAGCTCCTACAATGAGCAGTTCTTC.

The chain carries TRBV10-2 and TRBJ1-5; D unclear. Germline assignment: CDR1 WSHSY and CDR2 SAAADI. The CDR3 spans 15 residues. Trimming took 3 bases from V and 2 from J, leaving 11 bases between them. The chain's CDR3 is CASSEAGRGNQPQHF. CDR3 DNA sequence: TGCGCCAGCAGTGAAGCGGGTCGGGGCAATCAGCCCCAGCATTTT.

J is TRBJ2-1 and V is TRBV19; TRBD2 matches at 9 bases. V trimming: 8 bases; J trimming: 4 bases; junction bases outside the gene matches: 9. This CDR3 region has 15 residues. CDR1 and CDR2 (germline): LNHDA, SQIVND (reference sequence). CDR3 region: CASQARLAVYNEQFF. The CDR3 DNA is TGTGCCAGTCAGGCTAGACTAGCGGTTTACAATGAGCAGTTCTTC.

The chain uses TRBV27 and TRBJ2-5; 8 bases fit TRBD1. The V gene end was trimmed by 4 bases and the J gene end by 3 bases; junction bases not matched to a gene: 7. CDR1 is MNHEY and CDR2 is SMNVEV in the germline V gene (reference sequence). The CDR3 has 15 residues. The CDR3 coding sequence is TGTGCCAGCAGTTCCCTGGGGACAGGTAAAGAGACCCAGTACTTC. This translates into CASSSLGTGKETQYF.

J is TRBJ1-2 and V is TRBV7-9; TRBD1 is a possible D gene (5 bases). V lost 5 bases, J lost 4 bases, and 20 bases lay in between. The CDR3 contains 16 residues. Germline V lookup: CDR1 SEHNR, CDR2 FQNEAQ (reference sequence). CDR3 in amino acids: CASSHTQAGPVYGYTF. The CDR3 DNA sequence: TGTGCCAGCAGCCATACTCAGGCAGGGCCGGTCTATGGCTACACCTTC.

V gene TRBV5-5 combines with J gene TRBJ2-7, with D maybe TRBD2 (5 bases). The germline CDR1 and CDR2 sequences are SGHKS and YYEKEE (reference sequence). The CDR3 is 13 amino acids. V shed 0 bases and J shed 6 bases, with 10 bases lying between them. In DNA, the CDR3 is TGTGCCAGCAGCTTGGGAGTCGAGGGCGAGCAGTACTTC. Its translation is CASSLGVEGEQYF.

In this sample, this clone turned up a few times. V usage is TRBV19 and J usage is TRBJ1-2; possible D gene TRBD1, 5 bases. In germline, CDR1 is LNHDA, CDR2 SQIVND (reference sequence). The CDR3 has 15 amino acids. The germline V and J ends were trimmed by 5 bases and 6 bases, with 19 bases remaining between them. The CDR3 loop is CASSQRGGDAHGYTF. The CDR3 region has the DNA TGTGCCAGTAGTCAAAGGGGTGGAGATGCGCATGGCTACACCTTC. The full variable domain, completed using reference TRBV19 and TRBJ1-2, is DGGITQSPKYLFRKEGQNVTLSCEQNLNHDAMYWYRQDPGQGLRLIYYSQIVNDFQKGDIAEGYSVSREKKESFPLTVTSAQKNPTAFYLCASSQRGGDAHGYTFGSGTRLTVV.

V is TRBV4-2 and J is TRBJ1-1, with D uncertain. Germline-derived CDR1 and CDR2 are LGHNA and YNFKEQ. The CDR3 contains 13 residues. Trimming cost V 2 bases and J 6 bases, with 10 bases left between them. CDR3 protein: CASSQPGRSEAFF. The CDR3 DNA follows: TGTGCCAGCAGCCAACCTGGGAGGTCTGAAGCTTTCTTT.

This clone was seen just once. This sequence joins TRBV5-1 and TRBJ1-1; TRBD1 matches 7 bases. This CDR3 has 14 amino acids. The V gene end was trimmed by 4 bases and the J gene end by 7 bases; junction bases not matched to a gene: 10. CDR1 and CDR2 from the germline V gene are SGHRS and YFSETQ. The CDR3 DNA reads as TGCGCCAGCAGCGGACAGGCTAAAGGGGGTGAAGCTTTCTTT. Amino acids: CASSGQAKGGEAFF.

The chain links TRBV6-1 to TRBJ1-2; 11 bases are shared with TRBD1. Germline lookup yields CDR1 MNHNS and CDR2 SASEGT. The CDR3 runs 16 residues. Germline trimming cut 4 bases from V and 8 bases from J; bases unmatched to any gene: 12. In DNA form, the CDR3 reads TGTGCCAGCAGTGTGTGGGACAGGGGGTATGGTCGCGGCTACACCTTC. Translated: CASSVWDRGYGRGYTF.

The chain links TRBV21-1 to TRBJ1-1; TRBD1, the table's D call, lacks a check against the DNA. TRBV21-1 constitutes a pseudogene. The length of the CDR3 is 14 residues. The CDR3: CASAWGQMNTEAFF. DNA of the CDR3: TGTGCCAGCGCATGGGGGCAAATGAACACTGAAGCTTTCTTT.

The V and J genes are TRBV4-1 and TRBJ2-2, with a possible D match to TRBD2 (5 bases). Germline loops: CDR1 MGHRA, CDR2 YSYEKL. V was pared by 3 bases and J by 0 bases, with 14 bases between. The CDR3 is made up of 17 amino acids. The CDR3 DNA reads TGCGCCAGCAGCCAGTTCTGGGGAGCTTCGAACACCGGGGAGCTGTTTTTT. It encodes CASSQFWGASNTGELFF.

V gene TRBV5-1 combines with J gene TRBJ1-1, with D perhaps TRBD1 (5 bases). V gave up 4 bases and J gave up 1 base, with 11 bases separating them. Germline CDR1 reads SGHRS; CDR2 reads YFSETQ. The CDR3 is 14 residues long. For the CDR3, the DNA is TGCGCCAGCAGCAGAACAGGCCAGAACACTGAAGCTTTCTTT. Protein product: CASSRTGQNTEAFF. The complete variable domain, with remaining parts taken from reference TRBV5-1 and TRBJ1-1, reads KAGVTQTPRYLIKTRGQQVTLSCSPISGHRSVSWYQQTPGQGLQFLFEYFSETQRNKGNFPGRFSGRQFSNSRSEMNVSTLELGDSALYLCASSRTGQNTEAFFGQGTRLTVV.

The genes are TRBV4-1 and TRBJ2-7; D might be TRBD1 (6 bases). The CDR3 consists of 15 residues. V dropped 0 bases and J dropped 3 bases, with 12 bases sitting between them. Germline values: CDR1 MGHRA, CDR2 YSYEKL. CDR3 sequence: CASSQESQGHYEQYF. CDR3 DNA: TGCGCCAGCAGCCAAGAATCCCAGGGACACTACGAGCAGTACTTC.

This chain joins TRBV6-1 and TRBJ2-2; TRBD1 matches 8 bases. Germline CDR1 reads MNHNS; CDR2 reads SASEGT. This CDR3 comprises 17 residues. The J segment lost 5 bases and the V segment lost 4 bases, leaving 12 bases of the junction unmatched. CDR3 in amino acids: CASSGWTGKFGTGELFF. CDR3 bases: TGTGCCAGCAGTGGGTGGACAGGGAAATTTGGGACCGGGGAGCTGTTTTTT.

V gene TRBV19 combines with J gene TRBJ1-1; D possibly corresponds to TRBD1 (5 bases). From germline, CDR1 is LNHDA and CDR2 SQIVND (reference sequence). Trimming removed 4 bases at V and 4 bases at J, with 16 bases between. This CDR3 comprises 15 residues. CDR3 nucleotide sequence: TGTGCCAGTAGTACCGGGGGGACCCCCTTCACTGAAGCTTTCTTT. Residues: CASSTGGTPFTEAFF.

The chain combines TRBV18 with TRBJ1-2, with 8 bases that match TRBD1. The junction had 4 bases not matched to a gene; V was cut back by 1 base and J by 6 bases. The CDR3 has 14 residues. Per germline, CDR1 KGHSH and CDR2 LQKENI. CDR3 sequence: CASSPQDRADGYTF. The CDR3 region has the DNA TGTGCCAGCTCACCACAGGACAGGGCGGATGGCTACACCTTC. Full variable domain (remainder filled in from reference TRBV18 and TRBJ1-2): NAGVMQNPRHLVRRRGQEARLRCSPMKGHSHVYWYRQLPEEGLKFMVYLQKENIIDESGMPKERFSAEFPKEGPSILRIQQVVRGDSAAYFCASSPQDRADGYTFGSGTRLTVV.

CDR3 loop: CASSPPGQNGYTF. CDR3 bases: TGTGCCAGCTCACCGCCGGGACAGAACGGCTACACCTTC. The V gene is TRBV18, the J gene TRBJ1-2; 7 nucleotides agree with TRBD1. The ends lost 3 bases at V and 8 bases at J; junction bases unmatched: 6. Germline V gives CDR1 KGHSH, CDR2 LQKENI. CDR3 size: 13 residues.

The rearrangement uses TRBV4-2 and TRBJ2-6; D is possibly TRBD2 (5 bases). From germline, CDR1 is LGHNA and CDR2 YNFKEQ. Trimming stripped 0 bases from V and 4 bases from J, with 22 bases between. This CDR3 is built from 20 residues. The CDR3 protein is CASSQEVMSVLASGANVLTF. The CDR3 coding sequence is TGTGCCAGCAGCCAAGAAGTTATGTCCGTTCTAGCTTCCGGGGCCAACGTCCTGACTTTC.

CDR3 amino acids: CASSSQGSGSDNEQFF. CDR3 in DNA: TGTGCCAGCAGTTCCCAAGGTAGCGGGTCCGACAATGAGCAGTTCTTC. The J gene is TRBJ2-1, the V gene TRBV6-6, with 7 bases that match TRBD2. V lost 4 bases to trimming and J lost 5 bases; unmatched junction nucleotides: 11. The CDR3 totals 16 residues. Germline lookup yields CDR1 MNHNY and CDR2 SVGAGI (reference sequence).

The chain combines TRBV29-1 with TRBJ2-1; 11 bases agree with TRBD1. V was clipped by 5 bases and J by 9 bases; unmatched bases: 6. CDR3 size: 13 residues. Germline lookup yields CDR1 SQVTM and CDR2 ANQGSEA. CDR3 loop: CSVSDRGRREQFF. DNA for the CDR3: TGCAGCGTTTCGGACAGGGGGCGGCGTGAGCAGTTCTTC.

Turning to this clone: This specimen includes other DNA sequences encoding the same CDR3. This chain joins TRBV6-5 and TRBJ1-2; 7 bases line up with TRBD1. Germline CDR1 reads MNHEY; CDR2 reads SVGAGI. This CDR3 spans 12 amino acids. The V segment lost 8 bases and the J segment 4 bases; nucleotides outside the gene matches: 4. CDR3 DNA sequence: TGTGCCAGCCGGACAGGCTCCTATGGCTACACCTTC. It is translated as CASRTGSYGYTF.

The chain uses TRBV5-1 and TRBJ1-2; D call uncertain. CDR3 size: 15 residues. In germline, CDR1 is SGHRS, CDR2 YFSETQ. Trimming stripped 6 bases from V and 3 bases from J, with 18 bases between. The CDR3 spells CASTPGEGGYYGYTF. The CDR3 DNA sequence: TGCGCCAGCACCCCCGGGGAGGGCGGATACTATGGCTACACCTTC. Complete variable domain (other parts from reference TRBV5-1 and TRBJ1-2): KAGVTQTPRYLIKTRGQQVTLSCSPISGHRSVSWYQQTPGQGLQFLFEYFSETQRNKGNFPGRFSGRQFSNSRSEMNVSTLELGDSALYLCASTPGEGGYYGYTFGSGTRLTVV.

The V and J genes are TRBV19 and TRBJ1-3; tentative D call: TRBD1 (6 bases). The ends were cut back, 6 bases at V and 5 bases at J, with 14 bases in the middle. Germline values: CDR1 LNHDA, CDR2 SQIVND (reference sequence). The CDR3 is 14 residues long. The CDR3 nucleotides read TGTGCCAGTAGCCCGGACAGCCCGAGAAACACCATATATTTT. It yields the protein CASSPDSPRNTIYF.

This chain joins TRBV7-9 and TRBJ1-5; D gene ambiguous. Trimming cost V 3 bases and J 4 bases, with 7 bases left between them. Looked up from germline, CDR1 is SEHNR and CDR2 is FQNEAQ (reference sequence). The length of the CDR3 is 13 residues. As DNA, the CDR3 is TGTGCCAGCAGCTTCAGGTCGAATCAGCCCCAGCATTTT. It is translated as CASSFRSNQPQHF.

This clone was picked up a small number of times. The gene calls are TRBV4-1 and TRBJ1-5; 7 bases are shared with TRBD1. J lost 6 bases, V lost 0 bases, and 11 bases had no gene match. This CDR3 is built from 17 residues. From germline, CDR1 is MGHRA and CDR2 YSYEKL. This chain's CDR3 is CASSQESLRGRPQPQHF. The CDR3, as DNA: TGCGCCAGCAGCCAAGAGAGTTTAAGGGGGCGTCCTCAGCCCCAGCATTTT.